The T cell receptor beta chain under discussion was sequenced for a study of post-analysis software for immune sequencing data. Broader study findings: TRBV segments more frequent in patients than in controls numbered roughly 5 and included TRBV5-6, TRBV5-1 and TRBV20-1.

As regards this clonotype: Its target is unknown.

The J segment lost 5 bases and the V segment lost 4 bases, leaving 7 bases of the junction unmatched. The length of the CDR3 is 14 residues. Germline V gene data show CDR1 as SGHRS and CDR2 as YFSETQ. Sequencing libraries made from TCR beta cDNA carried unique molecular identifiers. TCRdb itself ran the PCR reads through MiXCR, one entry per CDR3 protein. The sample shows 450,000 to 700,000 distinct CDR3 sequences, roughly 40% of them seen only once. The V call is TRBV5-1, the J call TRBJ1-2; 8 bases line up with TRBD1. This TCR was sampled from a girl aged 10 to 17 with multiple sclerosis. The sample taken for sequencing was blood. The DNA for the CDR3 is TGCGCCAGCAGCCTCTCACAGGGGGGATATGGCTACACCTTC. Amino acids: CASSLSQGGYGYTF.